This T cell receptor (beta chain) was sequenced in a study of blood T cell repertoires in COVID-19. Whole-study context: COVID-19 samples collected from the United States, Italy and Spain covered acute and convalescent phases. T cells, B-cell-depleted T cells, or PBMCs supplied cDNA or gDNA.

The CDR3 runs 19 residues. The germline CDR1 and CDR2 sequences are PRHDT and FYEKMQ (reference sequence). The germline V and J ends were trimmed by 6 bases and 0 bases, with 25 bases remaining between them. The study assigned cohorts using participant-reported clinical history. Sequenced by immunoSEQ multiplex PCR; TCRdb stores in-frame clones only, minus some. The sample yields a few hundred thousand clones, nearly 90% seen once. The TCR was taken from a woman in her twenties or thirties who had recovered from COVID-19. The J gene is TRBJ2-3, the V gene TRBV13; maybe TRBD2 (6 bases). Material: PBMCs or T cells enriched from blood (not recorded which). The CDR3 region is CASSRTVGSLGGSTDTQYF. The DNA of the CDR3 is TGTGCCAGCAGTCGCACTGTTGGCAGCTTGGGGGGTAGCACAGATACGCAGTATTTT. Looking up the rest from reference TRBV13 and TRBJ2-3 gives the full variable domain: AAGVIQSPRHLIKEKRETATLKCYPIPRHDTVYWYQQGPGQDPQFLISFYEKMQSDKGSIPDRFSAQQFSDYHSELNMSSLELGDSALYFCASSRTVGSLGGSTDTQYFGPGTRLTVL.